Below, 13 T cell receptor beta chains from the same sample are listed, as sequenced in a study of T cell changes during pregnancy in multiple sclerosis. Generated by immunoSEQ multiplex PCR, the TCRdb table keeps only in-frame clones and is missing some. The data show 35,000 to 50,000 clones, with around nine tenths seen just once and about 0.73% held by the top ten. The sequencing used CD4+ T cells from peripheral blood mononuclear cells, collected in the first trimester of pregnancy. These receptors were taken from a female donor with multiple sclerosis, enrolled in a pregnancy study.

There are a few counts of this clone. The chain employs TRBV2 and TRBJ1-2, with TRBD1 matching 8 bases. The junction had 24 bases not matched to a gene; V was cut back by 3 bases and J by 0 bases. CDR1 and CDR2 from the germline V gene are SNHLY and FYNNEI. The length of the CDR3 is 22 residues. In nucleotides, the CDR3 is TGTGCCAGCAGTGACCGGTGGACAGGGTTTAAGAGGGTACAAAAAGCTAACTATGGCTACACCTTC. Its protein product is CASSDRWTGFKRVQKANYGYTF. The full variable domain, with the rest looked up from reference TRBV2 and TRBJ1-2, is EPEVTQTPSHQVTQMGQEVILRCVPISNHLYFYWYRQILGQKVEFLVSFYNNEISEKSEIFDDQFSVERPDGSNFTLKIRSTKLEDSAMYFCASSDRWTGFKRVQKANYGYTFGSGTRLTVV.

V gene TRBV5-4 combines with J gene TRBJ2-5, with D perhaps TRBD2 (5 bases). Germline CDR1 is SGHNT and CDR2 is YYREEE (reference sequence). This CDR3 is built from 13 residues. Trimming cost V 4 bases and J 4 bases, with 11 bases left between them. The CDR3, as DNA: TGTGCCAGCAGCCGGGGTTCGGGAGAGACCCAGTACTTC. Amino acid sequence: CASSRGSGETQYF.

The chain is built from TRBV28 and TRBJ1-5; TRBD1 matches 8 bases. CDR1 is MDHEN and CDR2 is SYDVKM in the germline V gene. CDR3 size: 15 residues. V was clipped by 8 bases and J by 5 bases; unmatched bases: 11. The DNA for the CDR3 is TGTGCCAGCGGAGCGTTTGGACAGGGTGATCAGCCCCAGCATTTT. Translating gives CASGAFGQGDQPQHF. Together with reference TRBV28 and TRBJ1-5, the CDR3 gives the full variable domain: DVKVTQSSRYLVKRTGEKVFLECVQDMDHENMFWYRQDPGLGLRLIYFSYDVKMKEKGDIPEGYSVSREKKERFSLILESASTNQTSMYLCASGAFGQGDQPQHFGDGTRLSIL.

The chain joins TRBV6-6 to TRBJ1-4; 7 bases map to TRBD1. This CDR3 is built from 14 residues. Germline CDR1 is MNHNY and CDR2 is SVGAGI (reference sequence). Trimming took 6 bases from V and 8 from J; bases not matched to a gene: 9. CDR3 sequence (DNA): TGTGCCAGCAGCACGACAGGGCGGCAAGAAAAACTGTTTTTT. Translating it yields CASSTTGRQEKLFF.

The J gene is TRBJ1-4, the V gene TRBV5-1; possibly TRBD1 for D (6 bases). The CDR3 totals 14 residues. Germline CDR1 reads SGHRS; CDR2 reads YFSETQ. Trimming removed 0 bases from V and 4 bases from J, with 7 bases in between. The CDR3 is CASSLVRGNEKLFF. In nucleotides, the CDR3 is TGCGCCAGCAGCTTGGTCAGGGGTAATGAAAAACTGTTTTTT.

The J gene is TRBJ1-5, the V gene TRBV9; no definite D call. The CDR3 sequence is 13 residues long. Trimming pared 0 bases from V and 6 bases from J, leaving 7 bases between. Germline V lookup: CDR1 SGDLS, CDR2 YYNGEE. The chain's CDR3 is CASSVDWSQPQHF. Written as DNA, the CDR3 is TGTGCCAGCAGCGTAGACTGGAGTCAGCCCCAGCATTTT.

V gene TRBV28 combines with J gene TRBJ2-7; TRBD2 matches at 9 bases. The junction had 1 base not matched to a gene; V was cut back by 6 bases and J by 1 base. Germline loops: CDR1 MDHEN, CDR2 SYDVKM. The CDR3 runs 13 residues. The CDR3 spells CASRREGSYEQYF. The DNA for the CDR3 is TGTGCCAGCAGGCGGGAGGGGTCCTACGAGCAGTACTTC.

The chain uses TRBV29-1 and TRBJ2-5, with 9 bases aligning to TRBD2. Germline assignment: CDR1 SQVTM and CDR2 ANQGSEA. CDR3 length: 18 residues. V was clipped by 2 bases and J by 4 bases; unmatched bases: 17. CDR3 DNA: TGCAGCGTTGAATTTGGCCGTCTAAGCGGGAGGTTTTTAGAGACCCAGTACTTC. The encoded protein is CSVEFGRLSGRFLETQYF. The full variable domain, in which reference TRBV29-1 and TRBJ2-5 provide the parts outside the CDR3, is SAVISQKPSRDICQRGTSLTIQCQVDSQVTMMFWYRQQPGQSLTLIATANQGSEATYESGFVIDKFPISRPNLTFSTLTVSNMSPEDSSIYLCSVEFGRLSGRFLETQYFGPGTRLLVL.

This clone was observed a handful of times. The rearrangement links TRBV2 to TRBJ2-1, with 7 bases lining up with TRBD2. The junction had 7 bases not matched to a gene; V was cut back by 3 bases and J by 5 bases. This CDR3 region has 15 residues. Germline V gene sequence: CDR1 SNHLY, CDR2 FYNNEI. Written as DNA, the CDR3 is TGTGCCAGCAGTGAGGTGGGAGGGCGCCACAATGAGCAGTTCTTC. It codes for CASSEVGGRHNEQFF.

The J gene is TRBJ2-1, the V gene TRBV29-1; perhaps TRBD1 as D (5 bases). The CDR3 sequence is 12 residues long. Per the germline V gene, CDR1 is SQVTM and CDR2 is ANQGSEA. V was trimmed by 7 bases and J by 4 bases, leaving 11 bases between them. In DNA, the CDR3 is TGCAGCGCTAACCAGGGATACAATGAGCAGTTCTTC. Its protein is CSANQGYNEQFF.

In nucleotides, the CDR3 is TGTGCCAGCAGTGAAGAAGGGGGCTACACTGAAGCTTTCTTT. Translated, it gives CASSEEGGYTEAFF. V gene TRBV2 combines with J gene TRBJ1-1, with 7 bases lining up with TRBD1. The CDR3 loop spans 14 amino acids. Germline values: CDR1 SNHLY, CDR2 FYNNEI. Unmatched junction bases numbered 2, after V lost 1 base and J lost 3 bases.

J is TRBJ1-5 and V is TRBV19, with D possibly TRBD1 on 5 matching bases. There are 14 residues in the CDR3. Per germline, CDR1 LNHDA and CDR2 SQIVND (reference sequence). Between the trimmed V and J ends, which lost 2 bases and 7 bases, there was a span of 12 bases. The CDR3 DNA follows: TGTGCCAGTAGTATAAGGGGTGTAGGGCAGCCCCAGCATTTT. Encoded protein: CASSIRGVGQPQHF.

J is TRBJ2-7 and V is TRBV5-1, with 10 bases that match TRBD2. After removal of 2 bases from V and 7 bases from J, the junction contained 9 bases not matched to a gene. This CDR3 is 15 amino acids long. Germline V gene lookup returns CDR1 SGHRS and CDR2 YFSETQ. The CDR3 loop is CASSFQAGGPGEQYF. The CDR3 nucleotides are TGCGCCAGCAGCTTTCAAGCGGGAGGGCCGGGGGAGCAGTACTTC. Together with reference TRBV5-1 and TRBJ2-7, the CDR3 gives the full variable domain: KAGVTQTPRYLIKTRGQQVTLSCSPISGHRSVSWYQQTPGQGLQFLFEYFSETQRNKGNFPGRFSGRQFSNSRSEMNVSTLELGDSALYLCASSFQAGGPGEQYFGPGTRLTVT.